What follows are 4 T cell receptor beta chains derived from one specimen sequenced in a study of blood T cells in healthy people across ages. The second PCR ran roughly 6 to 11 cycles with a sample-barcoded 5' primer and J-beta primers. TCRdb reprocessed the 5' RACE reads via MiXCR and lists one record per CDR3 protein. This table holds some 1.4 million distinct CDR3 sequences, roughly 45% found once. Sequencing was carried out using blood. Every receptor here comes from a woman younger than 35 in good health.

The genes are TRBV20-1 and TRBJ2-3, with 9 bases fitting TRBD2. Looked up from germline, CDR1 is DFQATT and CDR2 is SNEGSKA (reference sequence). Trimming took 5 bases from V and 0 from J; bases not matched to a gene: 3. The CDR3 length is 14 residues. In nucleotides, the CDR3 is TGCAGTGCTTGGACTAGCGTTAGCACAGATACGCAGTATTTT. Translating it yields CSAWTSVSTDTQYF.

At least ten counts were recorded for this clonotype. V gene TRBV29-1 combines with J gene TRBJ1-5, with unresolved D. The CDR3 loop spans 19 amino acids. V lost 4 bases to trimming and J lost 0 bases, with 25 bases between them. Germline CDR1 and CDR2: SQVTM and ANQGSEA. CDR3 amino acids: CSVGSATFGPMNSNQPQHF. The DNA for the CDR3 is TGCAGCGTTGGTAGCGCGACGTTTGGCCCTATGAATAGCAATCAGCCCCAGCATTTT.

This clonotype was counted between two and nine times. The chain is built from TRBV12-3 or TRBV12-4 and TRBJ2-1; 8 bases agree with TRBD2. The CDR3 contains 17 residues. Trimming at V came to 5 bases and at J to 0 bases, leaving 9 bases not matched to a gene. CDR3 in DNA: TGTGCCAGCAGTCCCCGGGAGGGGTGGTACTCCTACAATGAGCAGTTCTTC. It yields the protein CASSPREGWYSYNEQFF.

This chain joins TRBV12-3 or TRBV12-4 and TRBJ2-1, with 9 positions matching TRBD1. CDR3 length equals 15 residues. The trim removed 4 bases at V and 5 bases at J, leaving 6 bases unmatched. CDR3 coding DNA: TGTGCCAGCAGTTCCGCCGGGACAGGGAACAATGAGCAGTTCTTC. It codes for CASSSAGTGNNEQFF.